What follows are 12 T cell receptor beta chains derived from one specimen sequenced in a study of memory CD4+ T cells and cytomegalovirus serostatus. The sort gate was single viable CD3+CD4+CD8-CD45RO+ cells for memory CD4+ T cells. Some clones are missing from TCRdb's copy, which holds only in-frame ones; the method was immunoSEQ multiplex PCR. The sample includes under 80,000 clones, 60% to 80% seen only once; the top ten take just over 2.5%. Sequencing was carried out using memory CD4+ T cells from blood. Receptors were obtained from an adult in good health and CMV-seropositive.

The chain recombines TRBV7-7 with TRBJ2-3; TRBD2 agrees at 7 bases. Germline CDR1 SSHAT, CDR2 FNYEAQ (reference sequence). J lost 2 bases, V lost 1 base, and 6 bases had no gene match. This CDR3 has 16 amino acids. The CDR3 here is CASSLGVSGLTDTQYF. DNA for the CDR3: TGTGCCAGCAGCTTAGGGGTTAGCGGGCTCACAGATACGCAGTATTTT.

This clone has a handful of counts. The J gene is TRBJ1-1, the V gene TRBV11-2; tentatively, D is TRBD1 (5 bases). The germline gives CDR1 SGHAT, CDR2 FQNNGV. The CDR3 contains 13 residues. Trimming took off 3 bases at V and 4 bases at J, with 9 bases between the two ends. The CDR3 nucleotides are TGTGCCAGCAGCTTGGGGGAGAGCACTGAAGCTTTCTTT. This codes for CASSLGESTEAFF.

J is TRBJ2-5 and V is TRBV28, with D perhaps matching TRBD1 (5 bases). This CDR3 contains 14 residues. Germline loops: CDR1 MDHEN, CDR2 SYDVKM. Trimming left V 1 base short and J 4 bases short, with 10 bases between. CDR3 protein: CASSLSGLGETQYF. Here the CDR3 DNA reads TGTGCCAGCAGTTTATCAGGGTTAGGAGAGACCCAGTACTTC.

The V gene is TRBV5-4, the J gene TRBJ1-2, with 9 bases fitting TRBD1. CDR3 length: 17 residues. V shed 0 bases, J shed 4 bases, and the junction held 10 bases outside the gene matches. The germline V gene encodes CDR1 SGHNT and CDR2 YYREEE (reference sequence). The CDR3 DNA reads as TGTGCCAGCAGCTTGGATAGAGCTAGGACAGGGGCCTATGGCTACACCTTC. It is translated as CASSLDRARTGAYGYTF.

This clone showed up many times. This chain links TRBV29-1 with TRBJ1-2; 8 bases map to TRBD1. CDR1 SQVTM and CDR2 ANQGSEA come from the germline V gene. The CDR3 covers 13 residues. The V and J ends lost 5 bases and 8 bases, in that order; junction bases with no gene match: 10. CDR3 loop: CSVQGQAGRGYTF. CDR3 in DNA: TGCAGCGTTCAGGGACAGGCCGGGAGAGGCTACACCTTC.

J is TRBJ1-1 and V is TRBV18; tentative D call: TRBD1 (6 bases). Deletions cut 3 bases from V and 1 base from J, with 12 bases between. Germline lookup yields CDR1 KGHSH and CDR2 LQKENI. CDR3 length: 15 amino acids. CDR3 residues: CASSPQGRGNTEAFF. The CDR3, as DNA: TGTGCCAGCTCACCCCAGGGGAGGGGGAACACTGAAGCTTTCTTT. Full variable domain (missing parts from reference TRBV18 and TRBJ1-1): NAGVMQNPRHLVRRRGQEARLRCSPMKGHSHVYWYRQLPEEGLKFMVYLQKENIIDESGMPKERFSAEFPKEGPSILRIQQVVRGDSAAYFCASSPQGRGNTEAFFGQGTRLTVV.

The V gene is TRBV28, the J gene TRBJ1-4; a weak D match, TRBD1 (6 bases). The CDR3 sequence is 13 residues long. Trimming took 5 bases from V and 4 from J, leaving 8 bases between them. The germline CDR1 and CDR2 sequences are MDHEN and SYDVKM. CDR3 sequence: CASSGQINEKLFF. The CDR3, as DNA: TGTGCCAGCAGTGGACAGATTAATGAAAAACTGTTTTTT.

J is TRBJ2-3 and V is TRBV9; no definite D call. The V end was cut by 0 bases, the J end by 1 base, with 9 bases between. This CDR3 comprises 15 residues. Germline-derived CDR1 and CDR2 are SGDLS and YYNGEE. CDR3 sequence: CASSVGKRGTDTQYF. CDR3 bases: TGTGCCAGCAGCGTAGGTAAGCGCGGCACAGATACGCAGTATTTT.

This clone showed up just once. V usage is TRBV5-1 and J usage is TRBJ2-1; 9 nucleotides match TRBD1. This CDR3 spans 14 amino acids. The V segment lost 3 bases and the J segment 5 bases; nucleotides outside the gene matches: 3. Germline CDR1 is SGHRS and CDR2 is YFSETQ. Written as DNA, the CDR3 is TGCGCCAGCAGCTCGGGACAGGGTGACAATGAGCAGTTCTTC. It translates to CASSSGQGDNEQFF.

This chain connects TRBV30 to TRBJ2-1; maybe TRBD1 (5 bases). With 0 bases removed from V and 10 bases from J, the gap between germline ends came to 7 bases. Germline values: CDR1 GTSNPN, CDR2 SVGIG (reference sequence). The CDR3 has 11 amino acids. The CDR3 DNA sequence: TGTGCCTGGAGTGTGGGGCCCGAGCAGTTCTTC. This codes for CAWSVGPEQFF.

CDR3 sequence reads: CASSSTGTFYGYTF. CDR3 DNA: TGTGCCAGCAGCTCCACCGGGACGTTCTATGGCTACACCTTC. This chain links TRBV4-2 with TRBJ1-2; D is possibly TRBD1 (5 bases). Trimming shortened V by 5 bases and J by 4 bases, and 14 bases separated the two germline ends. The CDR3 loop spans 14 amino acids. CDR1 and CDR2 from the germline V gene are LGHNA and YNFKEQ.

This chain links TRBV7-2 with TRBJ2-7, with D possibly matching TRBD2 (5 bases). The germline gives CDR1 SGHTA, CDR2 FQGNSA. This CDR3 is 14 amino acids long. Trimming left V 5 bases short and J 6 bases short, with 17 bases between. The CDR3 bases are TGTGCCAGCAGCCCGAACCCACTAGTAACCGAGCAGTACTTC. Protein product: CASSPNPLVTEQYF.